This T cell receptor (beta chain) was profiled in a study of shared clonotypes between healthy human individuals. Across the study: Samples came from two female and a few male donors aged 18 to 49.

Study-level points and caveats: Rarefaction revealed incomplete sorted-subset sequencing despite large depth. Shared across a few donors were around 5% of the naive CD4 clonotypes.

This clone has only a few counts. Its specificity is unknown. Deletions cut 3 bases from V and 3 bases from J, with 13 bases between. Germline assignment: CDR1 MNHNS and CDR2 SASEGT. This CDR3 has 15 residues. The table came from immunoSEQ multiplex PCR; TCRdb's copy has only in-frame clones and leaves some out. Among approximately 940,000 clones listed, over 60% were seen once. V and J are TRBV6-1 and TRBJ2-3; a possible D gene is TRBD2 (6 bases). Sequencing was carried out using memory CD4+ T cells sorted from blood. The subset: CD45RA-negative fraction. The TCR comes from a man aged 18-30 years in good health. CDR3 sequence (DNA): TGTGCCAGCAGTGACGGGAGCGCAGGGACAGATACGCAGTATTTT. Translation gives CASSDGSAGTDTQYF.